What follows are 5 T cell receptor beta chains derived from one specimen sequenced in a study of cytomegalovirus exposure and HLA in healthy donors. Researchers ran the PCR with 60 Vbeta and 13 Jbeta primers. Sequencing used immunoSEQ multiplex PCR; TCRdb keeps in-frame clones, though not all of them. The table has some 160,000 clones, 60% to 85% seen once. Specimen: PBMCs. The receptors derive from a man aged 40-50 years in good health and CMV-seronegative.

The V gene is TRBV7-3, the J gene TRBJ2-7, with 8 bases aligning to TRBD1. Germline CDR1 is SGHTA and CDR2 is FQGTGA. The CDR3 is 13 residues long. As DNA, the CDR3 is TGTGCTCAGGGGGCCCCGCCCCCCTACGAGCAGTACTTC. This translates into CAQGAPPPYEQYF.

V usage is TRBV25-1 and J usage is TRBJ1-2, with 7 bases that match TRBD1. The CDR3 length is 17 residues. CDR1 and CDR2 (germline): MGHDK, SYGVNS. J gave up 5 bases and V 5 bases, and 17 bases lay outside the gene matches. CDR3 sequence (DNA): TGTGCCAGCAGTTCCCGTTTCGGGGCAGGGGGTGTATATGGCTACACCTTC. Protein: CASSSRFGAGGVYGYTF.

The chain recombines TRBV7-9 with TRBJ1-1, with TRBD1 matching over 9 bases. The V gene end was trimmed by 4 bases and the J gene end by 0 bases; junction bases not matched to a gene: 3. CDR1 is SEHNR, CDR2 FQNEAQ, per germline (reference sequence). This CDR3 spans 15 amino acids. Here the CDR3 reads CASSSGQGMNTEAFF. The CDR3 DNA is TGTGCCAGCAGCTCTGGACAGGGGATGAACACTGAAGCTTTCTTT.

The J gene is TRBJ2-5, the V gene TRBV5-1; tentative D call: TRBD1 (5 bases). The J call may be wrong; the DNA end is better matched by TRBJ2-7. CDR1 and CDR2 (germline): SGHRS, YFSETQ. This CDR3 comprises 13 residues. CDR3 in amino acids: CASSSQGLYEQYF. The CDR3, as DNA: TGCGCCAGCAGCTCCCAGGGCCTCTACGAGCAGTACTTC.

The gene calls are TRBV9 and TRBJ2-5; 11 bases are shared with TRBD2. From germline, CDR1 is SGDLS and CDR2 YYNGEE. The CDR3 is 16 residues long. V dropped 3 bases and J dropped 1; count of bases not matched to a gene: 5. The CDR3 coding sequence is TGTGCCAGCAGCGCCAGGACTAGCGGGTTCCAAGAGACCCAGTACTTC. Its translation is CASSARTSGFQETQYF.